The clone carrying this TCR beta chain was found many times. Using unique molecular identifiers, the investigators prepared the TCRbeta library. TCRdb independently ran MiXCR on the PCR reads; one entry per CDR3 protein. The repertoire holds around 700,000 distinct CDR3 sequences, with around 12% as singletons. The CDR3 length is 11 residues. The germline V and J ends were trimmed by 8 bases and 4 bases, with 8 bases remaining between them. The V gene's germline CDR1 is SEHNR and CDR2 FQNEAQ (reference sequence). This sample was taken from a study of T-cell reconstitution after alpha-beta-depleted transplantation in children.

Specimen: PBMCs, collected before TCRalphabeta/CD19-depleted stem cell transplant. V is TRBV7-9 and J is TRBJ1-1, with D possibly being TRBD1 (6 bases). This clonotype was obtained from a girl aged 2 to 9 with congenital amegakaryocytic thrombocytopenia, due to receive a stem cell transplant. Here the CDR3 DNA reads TGTGCCAGCTCGGGGGCCACTGAAGCTTTCTTT. It translates to CASSGATEAFF.